This T cell receptor (beta chain) is from a study of beta chain features in type 1 diabetes. Notes on the study in general: Within patients, naive, central memory and Treg TCRB repertoires seemed more similar than within healthy donors.

In its sample, this clone was seen a few times. Its antigen is as yet unknown. CDR1 and CDR2 from the germline V gene are SGHTA and FQGNSA. The CDR3 loop spans 15 amino acids. V dropped 4 bases and J dropped 4; count of bases not matched to a gene: 4. The investigators reverse transcribed all of the isolated RNA, so they sequenced expressed TCRB transcripts. The method was immunoSEQ multiplex PCR; TCRdb's version includes in-frame clones alone and lacks a portion of them. Of approximately 140,000 clones in the sample, 40% to 55% were seen once. The genes are TRBV7-2 and TRBJ2-1, with TRBD2 identical over 10 bases. The specimen sequenced was Tregs from blood. The origin of this receptor is a man aged 18 to 30 in good health. The CDR3 is CASSSGLAVYNEQFF. The CDR3 DNA reads TGTGCCAGCAGCTCCGGACTAGCGGTATACAATGAGCAGTTCTTC.